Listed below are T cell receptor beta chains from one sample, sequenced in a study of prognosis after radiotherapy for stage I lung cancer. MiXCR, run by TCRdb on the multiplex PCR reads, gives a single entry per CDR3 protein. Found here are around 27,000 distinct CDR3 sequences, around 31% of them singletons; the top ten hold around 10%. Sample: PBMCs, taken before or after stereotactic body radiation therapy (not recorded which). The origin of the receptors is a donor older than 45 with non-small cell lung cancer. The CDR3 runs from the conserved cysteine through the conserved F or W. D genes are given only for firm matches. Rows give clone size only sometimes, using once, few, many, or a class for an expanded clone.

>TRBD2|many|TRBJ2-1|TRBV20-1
TGCAGTGCTAGGACTAGCGGGACATACAATGAGCAGTTCTTC
CSARTSGTYNEQFF
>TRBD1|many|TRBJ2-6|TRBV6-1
TGTGCCAGCAGCTTAAAAAGGGGACAGGGATCTGGGGCCAACGTCCTGACTTTC
CASSLKRGQGSGANVLTF
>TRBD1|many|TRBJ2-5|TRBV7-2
TGTGCCAGCAGCCGGGACAGGGGGAGGGAGACCCAGTACTTC
CASSRDRGRETQYF
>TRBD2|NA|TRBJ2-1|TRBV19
TGTGCCAGTAGTATAGGGGAAGTAGCGGGATTCGATGAGCAGTTCTTC
CASSIGEVAGFDEQFF
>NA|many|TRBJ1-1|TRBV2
TGTGCCAGCACGCAGCGACAGGCCTGGGGCACTGAAGCTTTCTTT
CASTQRQAWGTEAFF
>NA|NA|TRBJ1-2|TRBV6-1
TGTGCCAGCTACCCCACCCGGGGAGTATCAAACTATGGCTACACCTTC
CASYPTRGVSNYGYTF
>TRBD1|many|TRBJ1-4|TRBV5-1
TGCGCCAGCAGCACTACGACAGGGGCACCAGGGGGCATTGAAAAACTGTTTTTT
CASSTTTGAPGGIEKLFF
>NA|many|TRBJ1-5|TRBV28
TGTGCCAGCAGCCCCGCTCCGCGGAGCAATCAGCCCCAGCATTTT
CASSPAPRSNQPQHF
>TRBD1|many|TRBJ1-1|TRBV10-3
TGTGCCATCAGAGACGACAGGGGAAACACTGAAGCTTTCTTT
CAIRDDRGNTEAFF
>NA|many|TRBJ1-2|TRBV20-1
TGCAGTGCATACCGTTCCCAGGCGAATAAGGGGAGGTATGGCTACACCTTC
CSAYRSQANKGRYGYTF
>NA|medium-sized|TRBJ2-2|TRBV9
TGTGCCAGCAGCGTACAGGCAGAGGGCGGGGAGCTGTTTTTT
CASSVQAEGGELFF
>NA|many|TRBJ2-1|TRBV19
TGTGCCAGTTCCCAAGTGGGGCTAGCGAGTCCCAATGAGCAGTTCTTC
CASSQVGLASPNEQFF
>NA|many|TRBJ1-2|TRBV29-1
TGCAGCGGGGGGAGTGACGGCTACACCTTC
CSGGSDGYTF
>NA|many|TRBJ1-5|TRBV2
TGTGCCAGCAGCCGACAGGTGGAGCAGCCCCAGCATTTT
CASSRQVEQPQHF
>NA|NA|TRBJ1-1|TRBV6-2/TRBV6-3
TGTGACAGCAGTTATTACACCGACCATTCGAACACTGAAGCTTTCTTT
CDSSYYTDHSNTEAFF
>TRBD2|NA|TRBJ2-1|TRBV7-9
TGTGCCAGCAGCCGCCCAGCGGGAGGGCCGGATGAGGAGTTCTTC
CASSRPAGGPDEEFF
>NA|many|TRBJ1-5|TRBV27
TGTGCCAGCAGTTTTCGTTGGCAGGGCAATCAGCCCCAGCATTTT
CASSFRWQGNQPQHF
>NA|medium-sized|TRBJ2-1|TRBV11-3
TGTGCCAGCAGCTTAGGACAGAGTTCCTTCAATGAGCAGTTCTTC
CASSLGQSSFNEQFF
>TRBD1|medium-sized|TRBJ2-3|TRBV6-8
TGTGCCAGCAGTTTTCGACAGGGGGGCACAGATACGCAGTATTTT
CASSFRQGGTDTQYF
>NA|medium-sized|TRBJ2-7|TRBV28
TGTGCCAGCAGTTTCACAGGGTTAGTGGGCGAGCAGTACTTC
CASSFTGLVGEQYF
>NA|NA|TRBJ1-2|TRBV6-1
TGTGCCAGCATTAAAAAGCCGGCACAGGATCTTCGCTACACCTTC
CASIKKPAQDLRYTF
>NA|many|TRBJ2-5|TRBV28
TGTGCCAGCAGTCTCAAGTGGGGCGCCCAGTACTTC
CASSLKWGAQYF
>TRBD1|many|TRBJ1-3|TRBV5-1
TGCGCCAGCAGTTTTACAGGGGAAGGAAACACCATATATTTT
CASSFTGEGNTIYF
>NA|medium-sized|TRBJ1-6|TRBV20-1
TGCAGTGCTAGAGATTATAGGGATTCACCCCTCCACTTT
CSARDYRDSPLHF